This T cell receptor (beta chain) was documented in a study of cytomegalovirus exposure and HLA in healthy donors. For the study at large: Of all 400 or so donors who were genotyped, 70% to 85% belonged to the Caucasian-associated ancestry cluster.

The CDR3 loop spans 11 amino acids. Trimming cost V 3 bases and J 6 bases, with 4 bases left between them. Germline assignment: CDR1 SGHDT and CDR2 YYEEEE. Findings and caveats of the study: Evidence from a later analysis indicated that most CMV-associated TCR beta chains looked HLA-restricted.

Concerning this clone itself: The antigen is not known.

Researchers ran the PCR with 60 Vbeta and 13 Jbeta primers. Methods used by the authors: An analysis that came later counted some 81 million unique TCR beta chains, approximately 10 million shared. The assay was immunoSEQ multiplex PCR, and TCRdb's table has in-frame clones only and misses some. That table furnishes V, J and clone size, whereas the DNA furnished D and trimming. The sample includes roughly 50,000 clones, more than 65% seen only once; the top ten take less than 4%. Sequencing used PBMCs. This receptor was obtained from a woman in her late teens or twenties in good health and CMV-seronegative. The chain has TRBV5-6 and TRBJ2-1, with D unresolved. This CDR3 is CASSYSNEQFF. The DNA of the CDR3 is TGTGCCAGCAGCTATAGCAATGAGCAGTTCTTC.